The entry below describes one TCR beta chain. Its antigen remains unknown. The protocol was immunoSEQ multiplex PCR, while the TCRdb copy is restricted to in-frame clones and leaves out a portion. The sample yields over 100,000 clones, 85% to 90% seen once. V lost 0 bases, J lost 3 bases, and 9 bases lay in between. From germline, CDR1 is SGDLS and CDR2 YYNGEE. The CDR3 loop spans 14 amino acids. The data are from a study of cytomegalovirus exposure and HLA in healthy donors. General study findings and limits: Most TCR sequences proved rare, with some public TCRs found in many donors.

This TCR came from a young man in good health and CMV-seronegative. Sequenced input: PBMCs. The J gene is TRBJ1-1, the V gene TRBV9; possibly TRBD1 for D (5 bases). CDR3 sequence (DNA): TGTGCCAGCAGCGTAGATGGGGGGGACACTGAAGCTTTCTTT. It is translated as CASSVDGGDTEAFF.